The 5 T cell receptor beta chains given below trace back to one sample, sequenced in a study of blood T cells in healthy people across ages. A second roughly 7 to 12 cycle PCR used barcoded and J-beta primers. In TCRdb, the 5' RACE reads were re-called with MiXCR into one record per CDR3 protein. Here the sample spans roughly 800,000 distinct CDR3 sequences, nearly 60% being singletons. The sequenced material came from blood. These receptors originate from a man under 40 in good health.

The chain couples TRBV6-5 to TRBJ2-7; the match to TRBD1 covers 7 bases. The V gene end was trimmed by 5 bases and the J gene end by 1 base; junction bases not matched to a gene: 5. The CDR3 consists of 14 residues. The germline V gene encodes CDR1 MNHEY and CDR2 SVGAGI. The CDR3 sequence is CASSNRGRSYEQYF. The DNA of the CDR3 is TGTGCCAGCAGTAACAGGGGAAGGTCCTACGAGCAGTACTTC.

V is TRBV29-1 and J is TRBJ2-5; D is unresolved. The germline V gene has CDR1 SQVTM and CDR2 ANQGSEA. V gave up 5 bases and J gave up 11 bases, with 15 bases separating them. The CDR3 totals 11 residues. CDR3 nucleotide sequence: TGCAGCGTTAGGGCCGCAGAAGGGCAGTACTTC. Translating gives CSVRAAEGQYF.

The CDR3 DNA reads as TGTGCCAGCAGCCGTACCGGGGGGGGTTCATTAGGTTATGGCTACACCTTC. Translating it yields CASSRTGGGSLGYGYTF. The chain carries TRBV7-2 and TRBJ1-2, with D tentatively TRBD1 (5 bases). CDR1 and CDR2 (germline): SGHTA, FQGNSA. The CDR3 runs to 17 residues. The V end lost 5 bases, the J end lost 5 bases, and 24 bases lay between the germline ends.

The CDR3 DNA sequence: TGCAGTGCTAGAGACCCACTACAGGGCGGCACTGAAGCTTTCTTT. Translating gives CSARDPLQGGTEAFF. This sequence joins TRBV20-1 and TRBJ1-1; weak D call: TRBD1 (6 bases). The CDR3 spans 15 residues. Between the trimmed V and J ends, which lost 0 bases and 4 bases, there was a span of 15 bases. Per the germline V gene, CDR1 is DFQATT and CDR2 is SNEGSKA (reference sequence).

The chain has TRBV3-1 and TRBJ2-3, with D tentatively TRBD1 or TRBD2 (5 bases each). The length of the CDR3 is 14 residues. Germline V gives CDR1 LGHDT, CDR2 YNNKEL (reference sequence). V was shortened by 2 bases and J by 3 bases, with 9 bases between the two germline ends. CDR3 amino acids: CASSQRDGTDTQYF. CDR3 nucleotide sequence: TGTGCCAGCAGCCAACGGGACGGTACAGATACGCAGTATTTT.